This T cell receptor (beta chain) was observed in a study of Graves' ophthalmopathy and Graves' hyperthyroidism. Transcripts of RNA were the source for amplifying TCR beta CDR3 regions. The library came from an HTBI-primed first-round RT-PCR and a second-round multiplex PCR. Via MiXCR, TCRdb re-called the multiplex PCR reads, giving one row per CDR3 protein. The table records some 150,000 distinct CDR3 sequences, approximately 40% of them present only once. CDR3 length: 13 residues. CDR1 and CDR2 from the germline V gene are SGHAT and FQNNGV. Trimming shortened V by 5 bases and J by 4 bases, and 9 bases separated the two germline ends.

The rearrangement joins TRBV11-2 to TRBJ1-3; D unresolved. Sequencing was carried out using peripheral blood. The receptor was isolated from a man aged 25 to 45 with Graves' ophthalmopathy. The CDR3 spells CASSTGRGNTIYF. CDR3 nucleotides: TGTGCCAGCAGCACGGGTAGGGGAAACACCATATATTTT.